The TCR beta chain described here comes from a study of T cell responses to AZD1222 COVID-19 vaccine. General study results and limits: A mostly white British donor set with more females was recruited, and clonal diversity was possibly underestimated.

Profiling relied on immunoSEQ multiplex PCR, and the TCRdb table lists in-frame clones only, not all of them. The sample yields fewer than 85,000 clones, 87% seen once. This clone was counted a single time. Its specificity is not known. CDR1 is LNHDA, CDR2 SQIVND, per germline (reference sequence). The CDR3 runs to 14 residues. Deletions cut 9 bases from V and 3 bases from J, with 15 bases between. J is TRBJ1-3 and V is TRBV19; tentative D call: TRBD1 (5 bases). The sequencing here drew on peripheral blood, taken 28 days after the second AZD1222 dose. This TCR came from an adult who received the AZD1222 COVID-19 vaccine. In nucleotides, the CDR3 is TGTGCCAGCCACTCATGGGGCGTTGGAAACACCATATATTTT. The encoded protein is CASHSWGVGNTIYF.